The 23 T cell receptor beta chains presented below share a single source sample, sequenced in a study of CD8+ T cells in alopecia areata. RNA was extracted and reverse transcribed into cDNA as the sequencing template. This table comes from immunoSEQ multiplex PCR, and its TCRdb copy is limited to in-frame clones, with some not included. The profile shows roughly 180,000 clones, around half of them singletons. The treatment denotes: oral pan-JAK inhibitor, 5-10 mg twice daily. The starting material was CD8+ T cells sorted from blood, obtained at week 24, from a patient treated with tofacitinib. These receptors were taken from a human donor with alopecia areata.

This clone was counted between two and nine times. The CDR3 nucleotides read TGCAGCGTCTCCGCAGGGTATAAACTGTTTTTT. It translates to CSVSAGYKLFF. This chain joins TRBV29-1 and TRBJ1-4, with D possibly matching TRBD1 (5 bases). The CDR3 contains 11 residues. V was clipped by 6 bases and J by 11 bases, with 13 bases between them. CDR1 is SQVTM and CDR2 is ANQGSEA in the germline V gene.

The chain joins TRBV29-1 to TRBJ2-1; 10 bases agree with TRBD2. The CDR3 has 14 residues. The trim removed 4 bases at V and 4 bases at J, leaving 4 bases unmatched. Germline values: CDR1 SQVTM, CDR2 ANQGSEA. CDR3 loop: CSVVSSGGYNEQFF. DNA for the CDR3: TGCAGCGTTGTCAGTAGCGGGGGGTACAATGAGCAGTTCTTC.

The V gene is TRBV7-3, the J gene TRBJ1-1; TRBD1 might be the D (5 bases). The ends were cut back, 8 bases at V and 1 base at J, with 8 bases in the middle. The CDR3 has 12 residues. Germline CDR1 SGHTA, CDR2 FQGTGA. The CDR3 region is CASRGGNTEAFF. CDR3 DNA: TGTGCCAGCCGCGGGGGGAACACTGAAGCTTTCTTT.

CDR3 amino acids: CAWSVVVSGELFF. The DNA of the CDR3 is TGTGCCTGGAGTGTGGTAGTATCCGGGGAGCTGTTTTTT. This chain joins TRBV30 and TRBJ2-2; D gene ambiguous. Looked up from germline, CDR1 is GTSNPN and CDR2 is SVGIG (reference sequence). Trimming took 0 bases from V and 6 from J, leaving 8 bases between them. The CDR3 runs 13 residues.

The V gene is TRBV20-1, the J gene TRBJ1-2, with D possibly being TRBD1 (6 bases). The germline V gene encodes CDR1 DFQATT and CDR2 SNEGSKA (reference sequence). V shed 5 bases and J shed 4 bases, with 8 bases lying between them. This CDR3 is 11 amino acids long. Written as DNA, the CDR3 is TGCAGTGCTCCGGACAGCTATGGCTACACCTTC. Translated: CSAPDSYGYTF.

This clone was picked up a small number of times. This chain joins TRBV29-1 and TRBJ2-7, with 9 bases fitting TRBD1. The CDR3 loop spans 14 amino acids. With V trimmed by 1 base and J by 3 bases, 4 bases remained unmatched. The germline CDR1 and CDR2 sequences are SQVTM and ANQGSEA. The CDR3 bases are TGCAGCGTTGAAGTCGGGACAGGGATCTACGAGCAGTACTTC. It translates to CSVEVGTGIYEQYF.

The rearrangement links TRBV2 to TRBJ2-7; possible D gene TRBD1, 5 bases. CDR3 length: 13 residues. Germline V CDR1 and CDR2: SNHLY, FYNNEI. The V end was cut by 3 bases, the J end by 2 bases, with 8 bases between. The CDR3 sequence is CASSEGQTYEQYF. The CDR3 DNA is TGTGCCAGCAGTGAGGGGCAGACCTACGAGCAGTACTTC.

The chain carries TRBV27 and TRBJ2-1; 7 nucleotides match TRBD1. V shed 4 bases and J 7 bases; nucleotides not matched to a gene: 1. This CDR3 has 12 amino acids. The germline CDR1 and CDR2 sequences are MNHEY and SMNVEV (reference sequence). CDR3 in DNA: TGTGCCAGCAGTTCGACAGGGAATGAGCAGTTCTTC. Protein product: CASSSTGNEQFF.

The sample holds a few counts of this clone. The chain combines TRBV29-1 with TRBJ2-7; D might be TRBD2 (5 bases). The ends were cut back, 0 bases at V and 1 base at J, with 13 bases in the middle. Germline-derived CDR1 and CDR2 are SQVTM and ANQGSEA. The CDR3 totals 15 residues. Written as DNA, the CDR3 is TGCAGCGTTGAAGATGCGGACTCGCCTTCCTACGAGCAGTACTTC. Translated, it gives CSVEDADSPSYEQYF.

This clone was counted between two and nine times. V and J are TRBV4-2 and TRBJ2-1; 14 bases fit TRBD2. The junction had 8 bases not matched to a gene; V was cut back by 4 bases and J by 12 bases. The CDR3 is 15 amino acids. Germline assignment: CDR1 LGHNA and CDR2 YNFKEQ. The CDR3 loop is CASSRGTSGGEVQFF. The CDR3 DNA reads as TGTGCCAGCAGCCGTGGGACTAGCGGGGGTGAGGTGCAGTTCTTC.

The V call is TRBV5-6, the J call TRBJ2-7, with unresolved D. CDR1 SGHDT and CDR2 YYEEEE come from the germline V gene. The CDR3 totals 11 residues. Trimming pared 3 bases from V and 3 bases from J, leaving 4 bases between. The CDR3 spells CASSSNYEQYF. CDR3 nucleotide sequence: TGTGCCAGCAGCTCTAACTACGAGCAGTACTTC.

CDR3 loop: CASSLGQAIYGYTF. CDR3 nucleotides: TGTGCCAGCAGTTTAGGACAGGCAATCTATGGCTACACCTTC. This rearrangement joins TRBV6-5 to TRBJ1-2; the match to TRBD1 covers 7 bases. The CDR3 totals 14 residues. Losses at the gene ends were 4 bases for V and 4 bases for J; bases not matched to a gene: 6. Germline assignment: CDR1 MNHEY and CDR2 SVGAGI.

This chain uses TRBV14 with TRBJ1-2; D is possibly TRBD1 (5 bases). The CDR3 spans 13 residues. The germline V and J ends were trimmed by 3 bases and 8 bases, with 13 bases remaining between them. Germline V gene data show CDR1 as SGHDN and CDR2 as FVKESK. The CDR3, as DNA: TGTGCCAGCAGCCAGACGATGAGGGACGGCTACACCTTC. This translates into CASSQTMRDGYTF.

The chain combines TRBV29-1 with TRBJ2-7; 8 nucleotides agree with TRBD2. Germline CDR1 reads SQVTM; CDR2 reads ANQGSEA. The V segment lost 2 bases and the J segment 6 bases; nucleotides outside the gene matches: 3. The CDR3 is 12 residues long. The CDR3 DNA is TGCAGCGTTGAACGGGGGGGGAGCGAGCAGTACTTC. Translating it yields CSVERGGSEQYF.

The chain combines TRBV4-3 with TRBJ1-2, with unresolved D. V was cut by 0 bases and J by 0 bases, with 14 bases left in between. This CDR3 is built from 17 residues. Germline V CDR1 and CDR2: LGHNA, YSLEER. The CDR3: CASSQEGHVAANYGYTF. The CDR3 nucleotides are TGCGCCAGCAGCCAAGAAGGGCATGTAGCAGCTAACTATGGCTACACCTTC.

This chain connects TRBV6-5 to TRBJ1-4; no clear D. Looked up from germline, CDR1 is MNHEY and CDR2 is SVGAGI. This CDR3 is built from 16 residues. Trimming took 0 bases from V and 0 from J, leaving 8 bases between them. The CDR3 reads CASSYSHRATNEKLFF. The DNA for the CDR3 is TGTGCCAGCAGTTACTCGCACAGAGCAACTAATGAAAAACTGTTTTTT.

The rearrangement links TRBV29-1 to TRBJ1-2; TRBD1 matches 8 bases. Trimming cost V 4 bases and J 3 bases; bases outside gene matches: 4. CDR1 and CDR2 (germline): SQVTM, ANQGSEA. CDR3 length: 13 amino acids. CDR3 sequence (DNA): TGCAGCGTTGGGACAGGGCATGACTATGGCTACACCTTC. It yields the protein CSVGTGHDYGYTF.

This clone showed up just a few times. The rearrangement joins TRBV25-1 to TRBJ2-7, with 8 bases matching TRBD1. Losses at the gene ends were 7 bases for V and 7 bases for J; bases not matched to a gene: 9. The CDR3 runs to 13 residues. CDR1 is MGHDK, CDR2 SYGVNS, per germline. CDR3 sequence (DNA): TGTGCCAGCACAGGTGGCAGGGGGCCGGAGCAGTACTTC. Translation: CASTGGRGPEQYF.

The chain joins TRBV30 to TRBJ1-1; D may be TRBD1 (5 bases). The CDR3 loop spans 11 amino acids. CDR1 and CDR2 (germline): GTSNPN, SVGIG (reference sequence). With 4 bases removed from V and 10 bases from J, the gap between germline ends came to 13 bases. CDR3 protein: CAWNQGLVAFF. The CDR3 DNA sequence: TGTGCCTGGAATCAGGGACTAGTAGCTTTCTTT.

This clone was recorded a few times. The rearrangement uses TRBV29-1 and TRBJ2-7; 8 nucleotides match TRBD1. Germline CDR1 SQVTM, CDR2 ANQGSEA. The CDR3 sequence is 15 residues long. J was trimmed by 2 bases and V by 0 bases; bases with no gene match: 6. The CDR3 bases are TGCAGCGTTGAAGATTCAGGACAGGGCCCCTACGAGCAGTACTTC. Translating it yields CSVEDSGQGPYEQYF.

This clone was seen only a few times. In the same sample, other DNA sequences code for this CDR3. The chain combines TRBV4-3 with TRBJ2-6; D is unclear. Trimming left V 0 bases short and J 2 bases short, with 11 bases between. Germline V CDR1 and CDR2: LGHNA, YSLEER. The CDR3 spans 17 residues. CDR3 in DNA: TGCGCCAGCAGCCAAGATCGGGCTGGAGCTGGGGCCAACGTCCTGACTTTC. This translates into CASSQDRAGAGANVLTF.

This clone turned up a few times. CDR3 in amino acids: CSVGFQGRGMEQFF. The CDR3 coding sequence is TGCAGCGTTGGGTTCCAGGGGCGGGGTATGGAGCAGTTCTTC. The chain uses TRBV29-1 and TRBJ2-1; D may correspond to TRBD1 or TRBD2 (6 bases each). The V gene lost 4 bases and the J gene lost 10 bases, with 20 bases spanning the gap. Germline V lookup: CDR1 SQVTM, CDR2 ANQGSEA. The CDR3 has 14 amino acids.

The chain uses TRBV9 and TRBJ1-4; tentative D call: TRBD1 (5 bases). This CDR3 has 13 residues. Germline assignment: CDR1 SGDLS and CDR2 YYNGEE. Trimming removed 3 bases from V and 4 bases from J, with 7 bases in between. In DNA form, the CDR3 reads TGTGCCAGCAGCGGGGGACTTAATGAAAAACTGTTTTTT. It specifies CASSGGLNEKLFF.